Sequencing of this T cell receptor (beta chain) was carried out in a study of radiation and T cells in renal cell carcinoma. Germline trimming cut 6 bases from V and 5 bases from J; bases unmatched to any gene: 22. Germline V gene lookup returns CDR1 SQVTM and CDR2 ANQGSEA. The CDR3 covers 18 residues. Time point reported: blood 2 weeks post-SBRT. As to treatment: 15 Gy SBRT to primary tumor, nephrectomy 4 weeks later. The repertoire was sequenced with immunoSEQ multiplex PCR; TCRdb's copy has only in-frame clones and lacks some. The data show some 120,000 clones, with roughly 91% seen just once and approximately 6% held by the top ten.

The receptor was derived from a woman in her 70s with renal cell carcinoma. The chain uses TRBV29-1 and TRBJ1-1; 9 nucleotides match TRBD1. The sample was blood, taken from a patient whose treatment included radiotherapy and nephrectomy. Written as DNA, the CDR3 is TGCAGCGTCCCTATGGGTGCGGACAGGGGAACGGGTTGGACTGAAGCTTTCTTT. It specifies CSVPMGADRGTGWTEAFF.